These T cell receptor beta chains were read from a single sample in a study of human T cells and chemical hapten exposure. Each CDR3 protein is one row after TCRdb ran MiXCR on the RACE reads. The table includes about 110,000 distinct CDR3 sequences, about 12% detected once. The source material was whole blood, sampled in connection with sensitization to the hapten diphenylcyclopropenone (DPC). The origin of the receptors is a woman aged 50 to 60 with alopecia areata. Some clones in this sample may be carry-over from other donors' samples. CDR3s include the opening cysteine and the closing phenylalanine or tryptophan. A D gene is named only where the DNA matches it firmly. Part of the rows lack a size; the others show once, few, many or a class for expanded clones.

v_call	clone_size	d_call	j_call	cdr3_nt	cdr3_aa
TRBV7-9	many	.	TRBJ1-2	TGTGCCAGCAGCACGGAGGAGTATGGCTACACCTTC	CASSTEEYGYTF
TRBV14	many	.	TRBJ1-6	TGTGCCAGCAGCCAAATAGCAGGTTCACCCCTCCACTTT	CASSQIAGSPLHF
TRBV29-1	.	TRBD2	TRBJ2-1	TGCAGCGTTACCTGGGGGACTAGCGGGAGGCACAATGAGCAGTTCTTC	CSVTWGTSGRHNEQFF
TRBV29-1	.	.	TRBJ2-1	TGCAGCGGTAGGAACAATGAGCAGTTCTTC	CSGRNNEQFF
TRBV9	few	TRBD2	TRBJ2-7	TGTGCCAGCAGCTCCGAGCGGGGAGGTTCCTACGAGCAGTACTTC	CASSSERGGSYEQYF
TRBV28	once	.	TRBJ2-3	TGTAGGGTGAGCAATACAGATACGCAGTATTTT	CRVSNTDTQYF
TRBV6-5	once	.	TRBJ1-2	TGTGCCAGCAGGACTGCGGGCGGAGGGGACTATGGCTACACCTTC	CASRTAGGGDYGYTF
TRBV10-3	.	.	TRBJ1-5	TGTGCCATCAGTGTGGACATCCGTAATCAGCCCCAGCATTTT	CAISVDIRNQPQHF
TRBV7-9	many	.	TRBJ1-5	TGTGCCAGCAGCTTAGTGGCAGGCAATCAGCCCCAGCATTTT	CASSLVAGNQPQHF
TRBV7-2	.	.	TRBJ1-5	TGTGCCAGCAGCTTAGTCCGAGGAAGCAATCAGCCCCAGCATTTT	CASSLVRGSNQPQHF
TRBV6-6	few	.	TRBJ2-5	TGTGCCAGCAGGGAAGACGGTCGGCCTAAATACTTC	CASREDGRPKYF
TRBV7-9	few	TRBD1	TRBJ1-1	TGTGCCAGCAGCCCACAGGGGGTTCAAGGAACTGAAGCTTTCTTT	CASSPQGVQGTEAFF
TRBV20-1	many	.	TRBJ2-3	TGCAGTGCTAGCCCAGGGGGCACAGATACGCAGTATTTT	CSASPGGTDTQYF
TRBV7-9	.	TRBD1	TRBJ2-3	TGTGCCAGCAGCTGGACAGGGGGCGCGAATACGCAGTATTTT	CASSWTGGANTQYF